The 10 T cell receptor beta chains given below trace back to one sample, sequenced in a study of blood T cell repertoires in COVID-19. Assay used: immunoSEQ multiplex PCR; TCRdb lists only in-frame clones, some missing. This sample yields approximately 200,000 clones, of which over 80% are seen a single time; 9% to 12% belongs to the top ten. Sample: PBMCs or T cells enriched from blood (not recorded which). These receptors all come from a man aged 18 to 30 with acute COVID-19.

A single count supports this clone. This rearrangement joins TRBV28 to TRBJ2-2; 9 nucleotides line up with TRBD2. This CDR3 region has 21 residues. CDR1 MDHEN and CDR2 SYDVKM come from the germline V gene. After removal of 3 bases from V and 4 bases from J, the junction contained 21 bases not matched to a gene. This CDR3 is CASSLEDGSWGVAGATGELFF. The DNA of the CDR3 is TGTGCCAGCAGTTTGGAGGACGGAAGCTGGGGGGTAGCGGGAGCCACCGGGGAGCTGTTTTTT.

V usage is TRBV6-5 and J usage is TRBJ2-5; 8 bases fit TRBD1. V lost 0 bases to trimming and J lost 5 bases; unmatched junction nucleotides: 5. This CDR3 is 15 amino acids long. Germline-derived CDR1 and CDR2 are MNHEY and SVGAGI. As DNA, the CDR3 is TGTGCCAGCAGTTACTCGATGACAGGGGAGGAGACCCAGTACTTC. Amino acids: CASSYSMTGEETQYF.

This chain connects TRBV9 to TRBJ1-6; the match to TRBD1 covers 10 bases. The CDR3 totals 15 residues. The V and J ends lost 4 bases and 8 bases, in that order; junction bases with no gene match: 6. Germline-derived CDR1 and CDR2 are SGDLS and YYNGEE. The CDR3 sequence: CASSPGQGKDSPLHF. As DNA, the CDR3 is TGTGCCAGCAGCCCGGGACAGGGGAAAGATTCACCCCTCCACTTT.

CDR3 region: CASRAPGTSVYNEQFF. As DNA, the CDR3 is TGTGCCAGCAGGGCCCCCGGGACTAGCGTCTACAATGAGCAGTTCTTC. The V call is TRBV7-2, the J call TRBJ2-1; the match to TRBD2 covers 10 bases. The germline V gene has CDR1 SGHTA and CDR2 FQGNSA. J lost 3 bases, V lost 6 bases, and 8 bases had no gene match. The CDR3 is 16 residues long.

The chain has TRBV30 and TRBJ2-7; the match to TRBD2 covers 7 bases. V dropped 4 bases and J dropped 4; count of bases not matched to a gene: 10. The CDR3 is 14 amino acids. Looked up from germline, CDR1 is GTSNPN and CDR2 is SVGIG (reference sequence). The CDR3 region is CAWTDREVWYEQYF. The CDR3 nucleotides read TGTGCCTGGACCGACCGGGAGGTTTGGTACGAGCAGTACTTC.

The J gene is TRBJ1-2, the V gene TRBV3-1 (or the pseudogene TRBV3-2); a possible D gene is TRBD1 (5 bases). This CDR3 contains 15 residues. V was trimmed by 4 bases and J by 5 bases, leaving 17 bases between them. Germline CDR1 reads LGHDT; CDR2 reads YNNKEL (reference sequence). The CDR3 loop is CASSPDSGLRYGYTF. DNA of the CDR3: TGTGCCAGCAGCCCCGACAGTGGCTTACGATATGGCTACACCTTC.

This chain joins TRBV19 and TRBJ2-1; D possibly corresponds to TRBD2 (6 bases). The germline V gene has CDR1 LNHDA and CDR2 SQIVND (reference sequence). V gave up 7 bases and J gave up 0 bases, with 13 bases separating them. This CDR3 region has 15 residues. The DNA of the CDR3 is TGTGCCAGTACCTATAGCGGCCACTCCTACAATGAGCAGTTCTTC. It specifies CASTYSGHSYNEQFF.

The chain is built from TRBV13 and TRBJ2-1; 9 bases agree with TRBD2. There are 16 residues in the CDR3. Germline V CDR1 and CDR2: PRHDT, FYEKMQ (reference sequence). Trimming at V came to 5 bases and at J to 6 bases, leaving 11 bases not matched to a gene. This CDR3 is CASSTGRLAGFNEQFF. The CDR3 DNA reads TGTGCCAGCAGCACGGGTCGGCTAGCGGGATTCAATGAGCAGTTCTTC.

Ten or more counts support this clone. The rearrangement joins TRBV20-1 to TRBJ2-7; D is undetermined. The CDR3 has 11 residues. Trimming removed 3 bases from V and 0 bases from J, with 3 bases in between. CDR1 and CDR2 from the germline V gene are DFQATT and SNEGSKA (reference sequence). The CDR3 DNA sequence: TGCAGTGCTAGTCTCTCCTACGAGCAGTACTTC. This encodes CSASLSYEQYF.

The chain joins TRBV4-1 to TRBJ2-7, with D possibly TRBD2 on 5 matching bases. Germline V gene lookup returns CDR1 MGHRA and CDR2 YSYEKL. Trimming took 4 bases from V and 8 from J, leaving 15 bases between them. The CDR3 consists of 13 residues. CDR3 sequence reads: CASSPDSSSKQYF. CDR3 sequence (DNA): TGCGCCAGCAGCCCGGACTCCAGTTCGAAGCAGTACTTC.